These 12 T cell receptor beta chains came from one sample sequenced in a study of long-term antiretroviral therapy in people with HIV. Survey-level resolution applied to immunoSEQ assay v3.0. TCRdb keeps only in-frame clones here, not all; method: immunoSEQ multiplex PCR. The profile shows around 25,000 clones, roughly 86% of them singletons. The sample here was unsorted PBMCs, taken 1.9 years after starting antiretroviral therapy. These receptors all come from a young woman with HIV.

This chain connects TRBV18 to TRBJ2-6, with a possible D match to TRBD1 (6 bases). Germline V gives CDR1 KGHSH, CDR2 LQKENI. Trimming left V 6 bases short and J 0 bases short, with 12 bases between. The CDR3 extends over 16 amino acids. Here the CDR3 DNA reads TGTGCCAGCTCTCGCGACAGGAGCTCTGGGGCCAACGTCCTGACTTTC. This sequence encodes CASSRDRSSGANVLTF. Together with reference TRBV18 and TRBJ2-6, the CDR3 gives the full variable domain: NAGVMQNPRHLVRRRGQEARLRCSPMKGHSHVYWYRQLPEEGLKFMVYLQKENIIDESGMPKERFSAEFPKEGPSILRIQQVVRGDSAAYFCASSRDRSSGANVLTFGAGSRLTVL.

J is TRBJ1-1 and V is TRBV20-1; D is unresolved. The V and J ends lost 2 bases and 12 bases respectively, with 13 bases between them. The CDR3 contains 11 residues. CDR1 DFQATT and CDR2 SNEGSKA come from the germline V gene (reference sequence). This chain's CDR3 is CSARPIDQPFF. The CDR3, as DNA: TGCAGTGCTAGACCAATTGATCAACCTTTCTTT.

This sequence joins TRBV7-9 and TRBJ1-2, with 7 nucleotides matching TRBD1. The CDR3 sequence is 17 residues long. Germline CDR1 is SEHNR and CDR2 is FQNEAQ (reference sequence). V was pared by 1 base and J by 1 base, with 9 bases of the junction left unmatched. The CDR3 DNA reads TGTGCCAGCAGCTTAGAGGGGGCCAGGGGGATTAACTATGGCTACACCTTC. Translating gives CASSLEGARGINYGYTF.

The CDR3 region is CASSIKRTGRPYNEQFF. In DNA form, the CDR3 reads TGTGCCAGTAGTATAAAGCGGACAGGGAGGCCCTACAATGAGCAGTTCTTC. V and J are TRBV19 and TRBJ2-1, with 8 bases aligning to TRBD1. V dropped 2 bases and J dropped 2; count of bases not matched to a gene: 8. This CDR3 has 17 amino acids. Germline loops: CDR1 LNHDA, CDR2 SQIVND (reference sequence).

This chain links TRBV6-1 with TRBJ1-5; 7 bases map to TRBD1. After removal of 6 bases from V and 3 bases from J, the junction contained 5 bases not matched to a gene. The CDR3 contains 14 residues. Germline CDR1 reads MNHNS; CDR2 reads SASEGT. DNA of the CDR3: TGTGCCAGCAGCTTGGACAGGATCAATCAGCCCCAGCATTTT. As protein: CASSLDRINQPQHF.

This chain joins TRBV2 and TRBJ2-1; no definite D call. With 5 bases removed from V and 9 bases from J, the gap between germline ends came to 8 bases. The CDR3 has 11 amino acids. CDR1 and CDR2 from the germline V gene are SNHLY and FYNNEI. The CDR3: CASSSFGEQFF. For the CDR3, the DNA is TGTGCCAGCAGTTCGTTCGGTGAGCAGTTCTTC.

J is TRBJ1-6 and V is TRBV7-2; maybe TRBD1 (6 bases). Germline CDR1 reads SGHTA; CDR2 reads FQGNSA. V lost 3 bases to trimming and J lost 8 bases, with 20 bases between them. The length of the CDR3 is 17 residues. Here the CDR3 reads CASSLSAWTVSDSPLHF. The CDR3 coding sequence is TGTGCCAGCAGCTTGTCGGCCTGGACAGTTTCCGATTCACCCCTCCACTTT.

The DNA of the CDR3 is TGCGCCAGCAGCTTGGGTTCGGGGCCTGAAGCTTTCTTT. This codes for CASSLGSGPEAFF. V and J are TRBV5-1 and TRBJ1-1; weak D call: TRBD1 (5 bases). CDR3 length: 13 residues. The germline V and J ends were trimmed by 0 bases and 6 bases, with 9 bases remaining between them. Germline CDR1 is SGHRS and CDR2 is YFSETQ.

The chain combines TRBV2 with TRBJ2-1; 8 bases agree with TRBD2. The CDR3 has 17 residues. The J segment lost 7 bases and the V segment lost 7 bases, leaving 18 bases of the junction unmatched. Germline CDR1 and CDR2: SNHLY and FYNNEI. The CDR3 sequence is CASTASSPAGLGNEQFF. The CDR3 region has the DNA TGTGCCAGCACTGCGTCATCTCCTGCGGGACTAGGGAATGAGCAGTTCTTC.

This clone was counted between two and nine times. This chain links TRBV9 with TRBJ2-1; 9 bases fit TRBD1. The germline V gene encodes CDR1 SGDLS and CDR2 YYNGEE. CDR3 length: 15 residues. The junction had 4 bases not matched to a gene; V was cut back by 2 bases and J by 4 bases. Written as DNA, the CDR3 is TGTGCCAGCAGCGTCACCGGGACAGGGTACAATGAGCAGTTCTTC. Translation gives CASSVTGTGYNEQFF.

The CDR3 region is CASSFPGFNQPQHF. For the CDR3, the DNA is TGTGCCAGCAGCTTCCCGGGATTCAATCAGCCCCAGCATTTT. The chain recombines TRBV7-9 with TRBJ1-5; D gene unclear. The V and J ends lost 3 bases and 3 bases respectively, with 9 bases between them. Germline V gives CDR1 SEHNR, CDR2 FQNEAQ (reference sequence). The length of the CDR3 is 14 residues.

V and J are TRBV7-8 and TRBJ2-2; D gene unclear. The V gene lost 3 bases and the J gene lost 5 bases, with 4 bases spanning the gap. The CDR3 contains 12 residues. Germline V lookup: CDR1 SGHVS, CDR2 FQNEAQ. CDR3 coding DNA: TGTGCCAGCAGCTTGACTACCGGGGAGCTGTTTTTT. Encoded protein: CASSLTTGELFF.